This T cell receptor beta chain was obtained from a study of post-analysis software for immune sequencing data. Study overall: Clinical courses comprised relapsing-remitting, secondary progressive and progressive-relapsing multiple sclerosis.

Germline CDR1 is SGHRS and CDR2 is YFSETQ. Trimming removed 0 bases at V and 1 base at J, with 10 bases between. This CDR3 is 15 amino acids long. A few counts support this clonotype. Antigen specificity is unknown. Study observations and caveats: TRBV5-6, TRBV5-1 and TRBV20-1 belonged to a set of roughly 5 TRBV segments that were more frequent in patients than controls. Normalized Chao1 diversity was significantly lower in multiple sclerosis patients than in controls.

The TCR beta cDNA libraries carried unique molecular identifiers. Roughly 500,000 cDNA molecules were obtained per 1 to 10 million input T cells. TCRdb reprocessed the PCR reads with MiXCR, giving one entry per CDR3 protein. Altogether hundreds of thousands of distinct CDR3 sequences are present, approximately 37% being singletons, with the ten largest covering 7.6%. Sample: blood. The receptor comes from a girl aged 2 to 10 with multiple sclerosis. V is TRBV5-1 and J is TRBJ2-5; D gene ambiguous. The CDR3: CASSLGLAIQETQYF. In nucleotides, the CDR3 is TGCGCCAGCAGCTTGGGACTTGCCATCCAAGAGACCCAGTACTTC.